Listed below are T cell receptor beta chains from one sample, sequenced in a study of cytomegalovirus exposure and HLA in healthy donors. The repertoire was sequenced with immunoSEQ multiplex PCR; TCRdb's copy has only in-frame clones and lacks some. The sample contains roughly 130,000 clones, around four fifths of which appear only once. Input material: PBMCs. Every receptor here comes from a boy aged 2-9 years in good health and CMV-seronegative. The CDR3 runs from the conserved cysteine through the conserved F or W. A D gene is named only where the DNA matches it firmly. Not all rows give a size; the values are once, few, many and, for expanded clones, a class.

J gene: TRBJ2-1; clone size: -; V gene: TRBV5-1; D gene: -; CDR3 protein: CASSLADQGGGEQFF; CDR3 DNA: TGCGCCAGCAGCTTGGCGGATCAGGGGGGCGGGGAGCAGTTCTTC
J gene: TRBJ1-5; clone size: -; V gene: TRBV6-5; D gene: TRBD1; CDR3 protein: CASSTRTGVQPQHF; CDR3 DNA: TGTGCCAGCAGTACAAGGACAGGGGTGCAGCCCCAGCATTTT
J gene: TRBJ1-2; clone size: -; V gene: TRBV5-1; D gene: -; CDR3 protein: CASSLTVGYGYTF; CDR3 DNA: TGCGCCAGCAGCCTGACTGTAGGCTATGGCTACACCTTC
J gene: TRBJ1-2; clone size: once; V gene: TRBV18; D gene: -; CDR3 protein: CASSPRQPNYGYTF; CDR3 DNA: TGTGCCAGCTCACCACGACAGCCTAACTATGGCTACACCTTC
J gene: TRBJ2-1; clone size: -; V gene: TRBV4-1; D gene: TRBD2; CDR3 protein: CASSQDTARGGYNEQFF; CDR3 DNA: TGCGCCAGCAGCCAAGATACGGCTCGGGGGGGCTACAATGAGCAGTTCTTC
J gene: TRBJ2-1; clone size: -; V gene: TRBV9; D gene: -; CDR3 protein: CASSADSYNEQFF; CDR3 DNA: TGTGCCAGCAGCGCAGACTCGTACAATGAGCAGTTCTTC
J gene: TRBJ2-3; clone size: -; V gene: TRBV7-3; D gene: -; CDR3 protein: CASSPSGGASDTQYF; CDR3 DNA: TGTGCCAGCAGCCCGAGTGGGGGGGCCTCAGATACGCAGTATTTT
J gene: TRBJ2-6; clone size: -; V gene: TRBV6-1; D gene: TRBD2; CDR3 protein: CASSASGDGANVLTF; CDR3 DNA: TGTGCCAGCAGTGCTAGCGGGGATGGGGCCAACGTCCTGACTTTC
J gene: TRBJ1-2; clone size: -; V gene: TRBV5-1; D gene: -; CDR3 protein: CASSLGSGFNYGYTF; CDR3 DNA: TGCGCCAGCAGCTTGGGTTCCGGGTTTAACTATGGCTACACCTTC
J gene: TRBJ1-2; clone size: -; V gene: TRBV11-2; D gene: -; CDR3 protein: CASSFLKNSYGYTF; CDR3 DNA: TGTGCCAGCAGCTTTCTAAAAAACTCCTATGGCTACACCTTC
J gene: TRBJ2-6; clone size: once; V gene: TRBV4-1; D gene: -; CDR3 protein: CASSQVIRRRDSVSGANVLTF; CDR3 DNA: TGCGCCAGCAGCCAAGTTATTCGACGGCGGGACAGCGTTTCTGGGGCCAACGTCCTGACTTTC
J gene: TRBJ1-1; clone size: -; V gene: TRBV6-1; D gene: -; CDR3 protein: CASSEVRQLNTEAFF; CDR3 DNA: TGTGCCAGCAGTGAAGTAAGACAGTTGAACACTGAAGCTTTCTTT
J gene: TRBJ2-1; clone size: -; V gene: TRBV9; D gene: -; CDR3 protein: CASSVEGQYNEQFF; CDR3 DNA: TGTGCCAGCAGCGTAGAAGGACAGTACAATGAGCAGTTCTTC
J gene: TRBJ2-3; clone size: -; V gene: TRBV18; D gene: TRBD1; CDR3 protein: CASSPYRQGSTDTQYF; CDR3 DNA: TGTGCCAGCTCACCCTACCGACAGGGTAGCACAGATACGCAGTATTTT
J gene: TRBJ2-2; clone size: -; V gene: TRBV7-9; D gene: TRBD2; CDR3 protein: CSSSSPAGSGIVGELFF; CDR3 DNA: TGTTCCAGCAGCTCCCCAGCAGGTAGCGGGATAGTCGGGGAGCTGTTTTTT
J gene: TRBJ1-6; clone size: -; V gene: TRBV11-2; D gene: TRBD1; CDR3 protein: CASRHRDSYNSPLHF; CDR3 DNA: TGTGCCAGCAGACACCGGGACAGCTATAATTCACCCCTCCACTTT
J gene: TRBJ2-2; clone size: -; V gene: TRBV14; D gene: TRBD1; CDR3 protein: CASSQEEGDRAAGELFF; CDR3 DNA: TGTGCCAGCAGCCAAGAAGAGGGGGACAGGGCGGCCGGGGAGCTGTTTTTT
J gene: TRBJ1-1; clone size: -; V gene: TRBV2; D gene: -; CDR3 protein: CASKGEWNTEAFF; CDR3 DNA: TGTGCCAGCAAGGGGGAGTGGAACACTGAAGCTTTCTTT
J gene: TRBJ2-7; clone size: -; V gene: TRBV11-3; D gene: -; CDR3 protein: CASSLAGKDPEQYF; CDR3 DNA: TGTGCCAGCAGCTTAGCAGGGAAGGATCCAGAGCAGTACTTC
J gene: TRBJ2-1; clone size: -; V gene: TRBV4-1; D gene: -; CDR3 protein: CASSQGRAGWNEQFF; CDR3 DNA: TGCGCCAGCAGCCAAGGCCGGGCAGGGTGGAATGAGCAGTTCTTC
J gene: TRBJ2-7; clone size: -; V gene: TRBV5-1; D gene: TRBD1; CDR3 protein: CASSPGTGEREQYF; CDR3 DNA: TGCGCCAGCAGCCCCGGGACAGGGGAAAGAGAGCAGTACTTC
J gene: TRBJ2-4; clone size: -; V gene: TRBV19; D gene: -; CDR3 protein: CASSTTGTAKNIQYF; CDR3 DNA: TGTGCCAGTAGTACAACAGGGACGGCCAAAAACATTCAGTACTTC
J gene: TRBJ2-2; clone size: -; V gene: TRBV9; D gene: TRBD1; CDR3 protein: CASSVAGTARATGELFF; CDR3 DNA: TGTGCCAGCAGCGTAGCTGGGACAGCGCGAGCGACCGGGGAGCTGTTTTTT
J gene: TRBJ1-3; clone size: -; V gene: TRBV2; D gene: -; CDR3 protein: CASSPQGNTIYF; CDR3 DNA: TGTGCCAGCAGCCCACAGGGAAACACCATATATTTT
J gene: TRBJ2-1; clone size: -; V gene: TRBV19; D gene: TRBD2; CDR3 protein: CASSTDLAGLYNEQFF; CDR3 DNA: TGTGCCAGTAGTACAGACCTAGCGGGGCTCTACAATGAGCAGTTCTTC
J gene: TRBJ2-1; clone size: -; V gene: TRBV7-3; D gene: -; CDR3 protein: CASSIPGLHNEQFF; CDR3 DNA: TGTGCCAGCAGCATACCGGGACTTCACAATGAGCAGTTCTTC
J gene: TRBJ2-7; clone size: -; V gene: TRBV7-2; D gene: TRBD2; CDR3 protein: CASSLASGGTQYF; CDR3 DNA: TGTGCCAGCAGCTTGGCTAGCGGGGGGACTCAGTACTTC
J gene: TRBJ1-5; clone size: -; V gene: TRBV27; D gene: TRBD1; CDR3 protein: CASSATGDGLIRPQHF; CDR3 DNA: TGTGCCAGCAGTGCAACAGGGGACGGCCTAATTCGGCCCCAGCATTTT
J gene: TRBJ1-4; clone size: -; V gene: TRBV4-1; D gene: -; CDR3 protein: CASSQERPDWDEKLFF; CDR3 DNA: TGCGCCAGCAGCCAAGAGCGGCCTGACTGGGATGAAAAACTGTTTTTT
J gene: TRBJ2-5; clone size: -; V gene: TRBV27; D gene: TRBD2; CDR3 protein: CASSSYWREGPVDQYF; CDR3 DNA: TGTGCCAGCAGTTCCTATTGGCGGGAGGGCCCGGTTGACCAGTACTTC
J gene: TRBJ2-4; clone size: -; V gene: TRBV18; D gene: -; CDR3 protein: CASSPQSGRTKNIQYF; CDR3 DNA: TGTGCCAGCTCACCCCAGAGTGGCAGGACTAAAAACATTCAGTACTTC
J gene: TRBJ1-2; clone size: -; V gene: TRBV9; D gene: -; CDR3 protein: CASSPHQTPIPNYGYTF; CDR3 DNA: TGTGCCAGCAGCCCTCACCAGACACCGATTCCTAACTATGGCTACACCTTC
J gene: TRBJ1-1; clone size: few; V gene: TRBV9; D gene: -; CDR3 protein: CASSVGTAGTEAFF; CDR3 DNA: TGTGCCAGCAGCGTAGGGACCGCGGGGACTGAAGCTTTCTTT
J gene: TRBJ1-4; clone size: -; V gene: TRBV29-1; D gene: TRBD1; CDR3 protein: CSVDPGQGNEKLFF; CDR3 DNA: TGCAGCGTGGACCCGGGACAGGGGAATGAAAAACTGTTTTTT
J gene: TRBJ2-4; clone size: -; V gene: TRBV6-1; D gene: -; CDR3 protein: CASSEAVEVLAKNIQYF; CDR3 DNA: TGTGCCAGCAGTGAAGCGGTGGAGGTGTTAGCCAAAAACATTCAGTACTTC
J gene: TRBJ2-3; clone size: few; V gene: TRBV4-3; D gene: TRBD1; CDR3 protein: CASSHEARQGVTDTQYF; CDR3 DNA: TGCGCCAGCAGCCATGAAGCTCGGCAGGGGGTCACAGATACGCAGTATTTT
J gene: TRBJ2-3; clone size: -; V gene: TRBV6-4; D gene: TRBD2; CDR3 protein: CASSYIAGHTDTQYF; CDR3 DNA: TGTGCCAGCAGCTATATAGCGGGCCACACAGATACGCAGTATTTT
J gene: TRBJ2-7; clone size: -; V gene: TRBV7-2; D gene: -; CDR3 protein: CASSGGSLGYEQYF; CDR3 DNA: TGTGCCAGCAGCGGCGGGTCATTAGGCTACGAGCAGTACTTC